The clone carrying this T cell receptor (beta chain) was observed a handful of times. Antigen: not known. Other nucleotide sequences from this sample produce the same CDR3. Primers for the PCR totalled 60 Vbeta and 13 Jbeta. The method was immunoSEQ multiplex PCR; TCRdb's version includes in-frame clones alone and lacks a portion of them. The profile shows under 150,000 clones, approximately 79% of them singletons. This sample was taken from a study of cytomegalovirus exposure and HLA in healthy donors. Whole-study context: For the approximately 420 genotyped donors, 65% to 90% fell within the Caucasian-associated ancestry cluster.

Losses at the gene ends were 4 bases for V and 6 bases for J; bases not matched to a gene: 7. The CDR3 consists of 14 residues. Germline loops: CDR1 SGHTA, CDR2 FQGNSA. The study, taken as a whole, reports: Information on immune exposure was restricted to one variable (CMV serostatus). Certain sequence variants were highly shared and formed a cluster, and this cluster was likely a sequencing artifact.

V and J are TRBV7-2 and TRBJ2-3; 7 positions agree with TRBD1. The material sequenced was PBMCs. This receptor was identified in a woman aged 45-65 years in good health and CMV-seropositive. The CDR3 region is CASSSTGTRDTQYF. Here the CDR3 DNA reads TGTGCCAGCAGCTCGACAGGGACAAGGGATACGCAGTATTTT.